A selection of T cell receptor beta chains follows, all from one sample in a study of T-cell reconstitution after alpha-beta-depleted transplantation in children. TCRdb processed the PCR reads anew with MiXCR; each CDR3 protein has one entry. The sample holds some 550,000 distinct CDR3 sequences, around 18% seen once. The source was PBMCs from the stem cell graft donor, collected from the stem cell graft. These receptors were obtained from a human donor who donated a stem cell graft to a child with acute lymphoblastic leukemia. Both conserved end residues are part of each CDR3. D genes are given only for firm matches. Expanded clones are given a class, and other clones once, few, many or no size at all.

>TRBV24-1|TRBJ1-1|.|.
TGTGCCACCAGTGTTATAGTCGCTTACACTGAAGCTTTCTTT
CATSVIVAYTEAFF
>TRBV11-2|TRBJ1-2|once|.
TGTGCCAGCAGCCTACTGGCGGGGGACGCGGACTATGGCTACACCTTC
CASSLLAGDADYGYTF
>TRBV7-8|TRBJ1-2|few|.
TGTGCCAGCAGCCCGATTTTGGGGTGGTCATATGGCTACACCTTC
CASSPILGWSYGYTF
>TRBV4-2|TRBJ2-3|.|.
TGTGCCAGCAGCCAAGGCCGGGGAGGATCTAGCACAGATACGCAGTATTTT
CASSQGRGGSSTDTQYF
>TRBV7-3|TRBJ2-7|few|TRBD2
TGTGCCAGCAGCTTCGTGGCGGGAGGGCCCAACGAGCAGTACTTC
CASSFVAGGPNEQYF
>TRBV15|TRBJ1-1|.|.
TGTGCCACCAGCAGAGATCTCCGGAACACTGAAGCTTTCTTT
CATSRDLRNTEAFF
>TRBV15|TRBJ2-5|few|.
TGTGCCACCAGCAGGCGAGGAGGCGGAGAGACCCAGTACTTC
CATSRRGGGETQYF
>TRBV12-3/TRBV12-4|TRBJ2-2|few|TRBD2
TGTGCCAGCAGCCGACCCGGACTAGCGGGAGAAACCGGGGAGCTGTTTTTT
CASSRPGLAGETGELFF
>TRBV29-1|TRBJ2-2|.|TRBD2
TGCAGCGAAGGAGGAGCGGGAGGGCCGGGCACCGGGGAGCTGTTTTTT
CSEGGAGGPGTGELFF
>TRBV9|TRBJ2-3|.|.
TGTGCCAGCAGCGGACTTCACAGGGACGAAGTCACAGATACGCAGTATTTT
CASSGLHRDEVTDTQYF
>TRBV7-8|TRBJ1-2|few|.
TGTGCCAGCAGCTTATTTAGGGGCCGCCCCAACTATGGCTACACCTTC
CASSLFRGRPNYGYTF
>TRBV20-1|TRBJ1-5|many|.
TGCAGTGCTAGGGACCCAAATAGCAATCAGCCCCAGCATTTT
CSARDPNSNQPQHF
>TRBV20-1|TRBJ2-5|.|.
TGCAGTGCAGACGCCCGATACAGGGACCAAGAGACCCAGTACTTC
CSADARYRDQETQYF
>TRBV29-1|TRBJ2-2|.|TRBD1
TGCAGCGTACGACAGGGGCGCATAACCGGGGAGCTGTTTTTT
CSVRQGRITGELFF
>TRBV3-1|TRBJ2-2|.|.
TGTGCCTGCTGCCAAGCTGTGGGACACCGGAACACCGGGGAGCTGTTTTTT
CACCQAVGHRNTGELFF
>TRBV27|TRBJ1-5|many|.
TGTGCCAGCAGTACACAGGGCGGCAATCAGCCCCAGCATTTT
CASSTQGGNQPQHF
>TRBV3-1|TRBJ1-1|.|.
TGTGCCAGCAGCCAAGCTAAGACTGAAGCTTTCTTT
CASSQAKTEAFF
>TRBV7-3|TRBJ2-3|few|.
TGTGCCAGCAGCTTATTAGGTTTCGCAGATACGCAGTATTTT
CASSLLGFADTQYF
>TRBV29-1|TRBJ2-1|few|.
TGCAGCGTTCTCGTAAAGGCGTCCTACAATGAGCAGTTCTTC
CSVLVKASYNEQFF
>TRBV12-3/TRBV12-4|TRBJ1-1|few|.
TGTGCCAGCAGTTTCGGGACGAAGAACACTGAAGCTTTCTTT
CASSFGTKNTEAFF
>TRBV5-1|TRBJ1-1|few|TRBD1
TGCGCCAGCGGCCATGCAGGACAGGGGATGAACACTGAAGCTTTCTTT
CASGHAGQGMNTEAFF
>TRBV6-1|TRBJ2-1|.|TRBD1
TGTGCCAGCTGCGACAGGGGTTACAATGAGCAGTTCTTC
CASCDRGYNEQFF
>TRBV13|TRBJ2-3|.|TRBD2
TGTGCCAGCAGCAATACCATCCAGCGGGGGGGCACAGATACGCAGTATTTT
CASSNTIQRGGTDTQYF